These 30 T cell receptor beta chains were all obtained from the same sample, sequenced in a study of identical twins. One entry per CDR3 protein results from TCRdb running MiXCR on the 5' RACE reads. The table records around 200,000 distinct CDR3 sequences, around a tenth of them present only once. Sequenced material: memory (CD45RO+) T cells sorted from blood. These TCRs come from a woman aged 18-29 years in good health.

The chain is built from TRBV7-2 and TRBJ2-1, with D possibly matching TRBD1 (6 bases). Trimming removed 2 bases at V and 0 bases at J, with 11 bases between. The CDR3 sequence is 16 residues long. From germline, CDR1 is SGHTA and CDR2 FQGNSA. The CDR3 region has the DNA TGTGCCAGCAGCTTAATCGGACAGAGCTCCTACAATGAGCAGTTCTTC. Amino acids: CASSLIGQSSYNEQFF.

This clonotype occurred many times. The chain employs TRBV20-1 and TRBJ2-5, with unresolved D. This CDR3 comprises 13 residues. CDR1 is DFQATT, CDR2 SNEGSKA, per germline (reference sequence). Trimming took 3 bases from V and 2 from J, leaving 10 bases between them. CDR3 amino acids: CSASGQAQETQYF. The CDR3 DNA is TGCAGTGCTAGTGGGCAGGCTCAAGAGACCCAGTACTTC.

This clonotype showed up many times. The rearrangement joins TRBV29-1 to TRBJ1-1; D might be TRBD1 (5 bases). Germline-derived CDR1 and CDR2 are SQVTM and ANQGSEA. With 7 bases removed from V and 1 base from J, the gap between germline ends came to 16 bases. The CDR3 has 14 residues. The CDR3 DNA reads TGCAGCGCCCGCGGTCCAGGGAGGAACACTGAAGCTTTCTTT. Translation: CSARGPGRNTEAFF. Full variable domain (rest looked up from reference TRBV29-1 and TRBJ1-1): SAVISQKPSRDICQRGTSLTIQCQVDSQVTMMFWYRQQPGQSLTLIATANQGSEATYESGFVIDKFPISRPNLTFSTLTVSNMSPEDSSIYLCSARGPGRNTEAFFGQGTRLTVV.

The V and J genes are TRBV7-9 and TRBJ2-7; D not certain. CDR3 length: 14 residues. Germline assignment: CDR1 SEHNR and CDR2 FQNEAQ (reference sequence). V lost 4 bases and J 1 base, leaving 11 bases between the germline ends. DNA of the CDR3: TGTGCCAGCAGCTCTCTCGGACCTTCCTACGAGCAGTACTTC. This sequence encodes CASSSLGPSYEQYF.

This clonotype was observed a handful of times. This rearrangement joins TRBV20-1 to TRBJ1-1; possible D gene TRBD1, 6 bases. The CDR3 totals 13 residues. V shed 5 bases and J shed 1 base, with 11 bases lying between them. Germline CDR1 DFQATT, CDR2 SNEGSKA (reference sequence). CDR3 sequence: CSASGHQNTEAFF. CDR3 sequence (DNA): TGCAGTGCTTCGGGACATCAGAACACTGAAGCTTTCTTT.

This clonotype was picked up a small number of times. This chain uses TRBV6-1 with TRBJ1-5, with TRBD1 identical over 8 bases. The germline V gene has CDR1 MNHNS and CDR2 SASEGT. Germline trimming cut 6 bases from V and 6 bases from J; bases unmatched to any gene: 10. The CDR3 length is 15 residues. The CDR3 coding sequence is TGTGCCAGCAGCCCAGGGACAGGTCTCGCTCAGCCCCAGCATTTT. Protein: CASSPGTGLAQPQHF.

This clonotype was detected a few times. The rearrangement uses TRBV10-1 and TRBJ1-6; D gene unclear. V was trimmed by 3 bases and J by 9 bases, leaving 9 bases between them. The germline V gene encodes CDR1 WNHNN and CDR2 SYGVQD (reference sequence). This CDR3 has 13 residues. CDR3: CASSDTWGSPLHF. In DNA form, the CDR3 reads TGCGCCAGCAGTGATACTTGGGGTTCACCCCTCCACTTT.

This clonotype has more than one count but fewer than ten. The chain carries TRBV11-2 and TRBJ1-2, with TRBD1 identical over 8 bases. J gave up 1 base and V 7 bases, and 17 bases lay outside the gene matches. This CDR3 spans 18 amino acids. Germline V gives CDR1 SGHAT, CDR2 FQNNGV. This chain's CDR3 is CASTSRGDRLGSNYGYTF. The CDR3 DNA is TGTGCCAGCACCTCACGGGGGGACAGGCTAGGTAGTAACTATGGCTACACCTTC. The full variable domain, with the rest looked up from reference TRBV11-2 and TRBJ1-2, is EAGVAQSPRYKIIEKRQSVAFWCNPISGHATLYWYQQILGQGPKLLIQFQNNGVVDDSQLPKDRFSAERLKGVDSTLKIQPAKLEDSAVYLCASTSRGDRLGSNYGYTFGSGTRLTVV.

The rearrangement uses TRBV6-6 and TRBJ2-7, with D unresolved. Trimming left V 5 bases short and J 2 bases short, with 10 bases between. This CDR3 comprises 13 residues. Germline loops: CDR1 MNHNY, CDR2 SVGAGI (reference sequence). The CDR3 DNA reads as TGTGCCAGCAGTACTACCGAAACCTACGAGCAGTACTTC. It translates to CASSTTETYEQYF.

This rearrangement joins TRBV29-1 to TRBJ1-2, with unresolved D. Germline CDR1 SQVTM, CDR2 ANQGSEA. This CDR3 is built from 11 residues. Between the trimmed V and J ends, which lost 4 bases and 4 bases, there was a span of 7 bases. The CDR3 DNA reads as TGCAGCGTTGGCCTCGTCTATGGCTACACCTTC. Translation: CSVGLVYGYTF.

This clonotype came up a few times. The chain carries TRBV19 and TRBJ2-1, with a possible D match to TRBD2 (6 bases). V was cut by 10 bases and J by 4 bases, with 11 bases left in between. The germline gives CDR1 LNHDA, CDR2 SQIVND (reference sequence). The CDR3 length is 12 residues. The CDR3 sequence: CATWAGYNEQFF. For the CDR3, the DNA is TGTGCCACTTGGGCGGGGTACAATGAGCAGTTCTTC.

This clonotype was detected a few times. The chain uses TRBV20-1 and TRBJ1-5; D might be TRBD1 (5 bases). Trimming cost V 3 bases and J 9 bases, with 12 bases left between them. The CDR3 loop spans 12 amino acids. The V gene's germline CDR1 is DFQATT and CDR2 SNEGSKA (reference sequence). CDR3 protein: CSARGPAGPQHF. The CDR3 DNA sequence: TGCAGTGCTAGGGGACCCGCCGGGCCCCAGCATTTT.

In its sample, this clonotype was seen a few times. The chain uses TRBV6-1 and TRBJ2-7, with 9 nucleotides matching TRBD1. The junction had 6 bases not matched to a gene; V was cut back by 5 bases and J by 1 base. Germline lookup yields CDR1 MNHNS and CDR2 SASEGT. CDR3 size: 15 residues. The CDR3 region is CASSPEGTGSYEQYF. CDR3 sequence (DNA): TGTGCCAGCAGTCCAGAAGGGACAGGGTCCTACGAGCAGTACTTC.

This clonotype was seen many times. The chain combines TRBV12-3 or TRBV12-4 with TRBJ1-5, with a weak D call TRBD1 (6 bases). The V end was cut by 6 bases, the J end by 2 bases, with 8 bases between. The CDR3 is made up of 13 amino acids. The CDR3 here is CASSRGGNQPQHF. Here the CDR3 DNA reads TGTGCCAGCAGCAGGGGTGGCAATCAGCCCCAGCATTTT.

This clonotype showed up just a few times. This chain links TRBV27 with TRBJ2-1, with 9 nucleotides matching TRBD1. Looked up from germline, CDR1 is MNHEY and CDR2 is SMNVEV (reference sequence). V trimming: 5 bases; J trimming: 7 bases; junction bases outside the gene matches: 12. This CDR3 comprises 16 residues. DNA for the CDR3: TGTGCCAGCAGTCCCGGGACAGGGTATGGGGTGAATGAGCAGTTCTTC. Protein: CASSPGTGYGVNEQFF.

Many counts were recorded for this clonotype. The gene calls are TRBV10-2 and TRBJ1-5; no firm D call. Trimming cost V 0 bases and J 5 bases, with 5 bases left between them. CDR3 length: 13 amino acids. Germline V lookup: CDR1 WSHSY, CDR2 SAAADI. The DNA for the CDR3 is TGCGCCAGCAGTGAGTCGGCCTATCAGCCCCAGCATTTT. Amino acid sequence: CASSESAYQPQHF.

The J gene is TRBJ2-5, the V gene TRBV3-1; D not certain. Per germline, CDR1 LGHDT and CDR2 YNNKEL (reference sequence). The length of the CDR3 is 14 residues. V lost 0 bases to trimming and J lost 7 bases, with 12 bases between them. The CDR3 DNA follows: TGTGCCAGCAGCCAAGATCTTAGCACCGGGACCCAGTACTTC. Its translation: CASSQDLSTGTQYF.

This clonotype has just a few counts. J is TRBJ1-5 and V is TRBV27; 7 bases map to TRBD1. J was trimmed by 5 bases and V by 3 bases; bases with no gene match: 7. The length of the CDR3 is 15 residues. Germline V gene lookup returns CDR1 MNHEY and CDR2 SMNVEV (reference sequence). CDR3 coding DNA: TGTGCCAGCAGTTTCGGCTACGACAGGGATCAGCCCCAGCATTTT. Amino acid sequence: CASSFGYDRDQPQHF.

This clonotype has only a few counts. The chain joins TRBV28 to TRBJ1-1; D not resolved. Germline assignment: CDR1 MDHEN and CDR2 SYDVKM. The CDR3 totals 10 residues. Trimming shortened V by 10 bases and J by 11 bases, and 14 bases separated the two germline ends. The CDR3 reads CATSGHSAFF. The DNA of the CDR3 is TGTGCCACCTCTGGGCACTCCGCTTTCTTT. The full variable domain, completed using reference TRBV28 and TRBJ1-1, is DVKVTQSSRYLVKRTGEKVFLECVQDMDHENMFWYRQDPGLGLRLIYFSYDVKMKEKGDIPEGYSVSREKKERFSLILESASTNQTSMYLCATSGHSAFFGQGTRLTVV.

This chain joins TRBV7-2 and TRBJ2-5, with D perhaps matching TRBD2 (5 bases). V lost 5 bases and J lost 2, with 15 bases in between. CDR1 is SGHTA, CDR2 FQGNSA, per germline. The CDR3 spans 15 residues. The CDR3 sequence is CASSPRGNLQETQYF. The CDR3 nucleotides are TGTGCCAGCAGCCCCCGAGGGAACCTACAAGAGACCCAGTACTTC.

This clonotype has ten or more counts. The chain combines TRBV3-1 with TRBJ1-6, with D maybe TRBD1 (5 bases). The CDR3 runs to 14 residues. The V and J ends lost 4 bases and 8 bases respectively, with 12 bases between them. In germline, CDR1 is LGHDT, CDR2 YNNKEL (reference sequence). Written as DNA, the CDR3 is TGTGCCAGCAGCCGTGGGACGGTGGATTCACCCCTCCACTTT. It yields the protein CASSRGTVDSPLHF.

The CDR3 loop reads CASSKQLSRNRVDTETQYF. The CDR3, as DNA: TGTGCCAGCAGCAAGCAGCTGTCCCGGAACAGGGTGGATACGGAGACCCAGTACTTC. This chain connects TRBV6-2 or TRBV6-3 to TRBJ2-5, with D possibly TRBD1 on 6 matching bases. The CDR3 totals 19 residues. The V end lost 6 bases, the J end lost 5 bases, and 31 bases lay between the germline ends. Germline CDR1 MNHEY, CDR2 SVGEGT.

The chain uses TRBV20-1 and TRBJ2-1; D is perhaps TRBD2 (6 bases). V was trimmed by 0 bases and J by 8 bases, leaving 17 bases between them. This CDR3 contains 15 residues. Germline V gene sequence: CDR1 DFQATT, CDR2 SNEGSKA (reference sequence). The CDR3 DNA is TGCAGTGCTAGAGATCCGGGGACTTACGGCGATGAGCAGTTCTTC. Residues: CSARDPGTYGDEQFF.

The sample holds a few counts of this clonotype. This CDR3 reads CAISVGNYEQYF. The CDR3 region has the DNA TGTGCCATCAGTGTGGGTAACTACGAGCAGTACTTC. V is TRBV10-3 and J is TRBJ2-7; D is unresolved. CDR3 size: 12 residues. From germline, CDR1 is ENHRY and CDR2 SYGVKD. V lost 4 bases to trimming and J lost 3 bases, with 7 bases between them.

This clonotype turned up a few times. This chain connects TRBV20-1 to TRBJ2-1, with 8 positions matching TRBD2. Per the germline V gene, CDR1 is DFQATT and CDR2 is SNEGSKA (reference sequence). The ends lost 6 bases at V and 1 base at J; junction bases unmatched: 5. The CDR3 spans 14 residues. As DNA, the CDR3 is TGCAGTGCCACAGGACTAGCTTCCTACAATGAGCAGTTCTTC. Translated, it gives CSATGLASYNEQFF.

This clonotype was seen a handful of times. For the CDR3, the DNA is TGTGCCAGCAGTTTAGTCGGAGGGGCCTACGAGCAGTACTTC. The encoded protein is CASSLVGGAYEQYF. The chain links TRBV12-3 or TRBV12-4 to TRBJ2-7; D may be TRBD2 (6 bases). V lost 1 base and J lost 2, with 9 bases in between. The CDR3 sequence is 14 residues long.

This clonotype was counted between two and nine times. The CDR3 protein is CASSAAEGAEAFF. CDR3 in DNA: TGTGCCAGCTCAGCAGCCGAGGGGGCTGAAGCTTTCTTT. This rearrangement joins TRBV18 to TRBJ1-1; perhaps TRBD1 as D (6 bases). Germline V gene lookup returns CDR1 KGHSH and CDR2 LQKENI. The CDR3 sequence is 13 residues long. The germline V and J ends were trimmed by 5 bases and 6 bases, with 13 bases remaining between them.

Only a few counts were recorded for this clonotype. The chain combines TRBV10-3 with TRBJ2-3; 7 bases align to TRBD2. Germline V gene sequence: CDR1 ENHRY, CDR2 SYGVKD. V trimming: 6 bases; J trimming: 6 bases; junction bases outside the gene matches: 15. The CDR3 loop spans 16 amino acids. CDR3 coding DNA: TGTGCCATCAGCAGCTCTCTGATGGGGGGGGAGGATACGCAGTATTTT. Its translation: CAISSSLMGGEDTQYF.

This clonotype has only a few counts. The chain couples TRBV30 to TRBJ2-2; tentatively, D is TRBD2 (5 bases). The CDR3 is 15 amino acids. Germline lookup yields CDR1 GTSNPN and CDR2 SVGIG (reference sequence). Trimming took off 3 bases at V and 3 bases at J, with 14 bases between the two ends. CDR3 in DNA: TGTGCCTGGAGGCGTGGGAGCTTGGACACCGGGGAGCTGTTTTTT. Amino acid sequence: CAWRRGSLDTGELFF.

The V gene is TRBV29-1, the J gene TRBJ2-3; TRBD1 might be the D (6 bases). The CDR3 is 13 amino acids. Germline lookup yields CDR1 SQVTM and CDR2 ANQGSEA. With 8 bases removed from V and 2 bases from J, the gap between germline ends came to 14 bases. CDR3: CSLVRGPTDTQYF. CDR3 nucleotides: TGCAGCCTCGTCAGGGGCCCCACAGATACGCAGTATTTT.